What follows are 27 T cell receptor beta chains derived from one specimen sequenced in a study of blood T cell repertoires in COVID-19. Here immunoSEQ multiplex PCR was the method, and the copy in TCRdb shows in-frame clones only, minus some. This table holds approximately 110,000 clones, roughly 85% found once. The sample taken for sequencing was peripheral blood. Receptor source: a woman of 80 years or more with COVID-19, enrolled during active disease.

V is TRBV7-3 and J is TRBJ2-7; 9 nucleotides line up with TRBD1. Germline values: CDR1 SGHTA, CDR2 FQGTGA. With V trimmed by 5 bases and J by 10 bases, 15 bases remained unmatched. The CDR3 has 15 amino acids. The CDR3 loop is CASSPGGGTGPEQYF. CDR3 sequence (DNA): TGTGCCAGCAGCCCGGGGGGAGGGACAGGGCCGGAACAGTACTTC.

This chain connects TRBV6-5 to TRBJ2-7; 8 bases line up with TRBD1. The J segment lost 7 bases and the V segment lost 5 bases, leaving 10 bases of the junction unmatched. This CDR3 is 14 amino acids long. From germline, CDR1 is MNHEY and CDR2 SVGAGI. The CDR3 region has the DNA TGTGCCAGCAGTCAACCAGGGGGCGCGGGGGAGCAGTACTTC. Translated: CASSQPGGAGEQYF.

This rearrangement joins TRBV20-1 to TRBJ2-7; D ambiguous. Deletions cut 5 bases from V and 6 bases from J, with 11 bases between. In germline, CDR1 is DFQATT, CDR2 SNEGSKA (reference sequence). The CDR3 contains 11 residues. The DNA of the CDR3 is TGCAGTGCTGCGAACAGAGCCGAGCAGTACTTC. Residues: CSAANRAEQYF.

This rearrangement joins TRBV27 to TRBJ2-1; D gene uncertain. Germline values: CDR1 MNHEY, CDR2 SMNVEV (reference sequence). This CDR3 has 13 residues. Trimming stripped 4 bases from V and 3 bases from J, with 7 bases between. CDR3 in amino acids: CASSSRYYNEQFF. The CDR3 region has the DNA TGTGCCAGCAGTTCTAGGTACTACAATGAGCAGTTCTTC.

The rearrangement links TRBV5-4 to TRBJ2-1; 13 bases map to TRBD2. This CDR3 is 19 amino acids long. Germline V CDR1 and CDR2: SGHNT, YYREEE (reference sequence). Trimming took 3 bases from V and 4 from J; bases not matched to a gene: 13. CDR3 DNA: TGTGCCAGCAGCTCACTAGGAGGACTAGCGGGAGTATCATACAATGAGCAGTTCTTC. Encoded protein: CASSSLGGLAGVSYNEQFF.

This clone was counted a single time. The chain has TRBV5-1 and TRBJ1-1; D ambiguous. The CDR3 has 16 amino acids. V was pared by 0 bases and J by 4 bases, with 16 bases between. CDR1 and CDR2 (germline): SGHRS, YFSETQ. The CDR3 reads CASSLASGVGGTEAFF. The CDR3 region has the DNA TGCGCCAGCAGCTTGGCTAGCGGGGTCGGCGGCACTGAAGCTTTCTTT.

This clone has only a few counts. The chain is built from TRBV18 and TRBJ1-4; TRBD1 matches at 12 bases. Germline V gene lookup returns CDR1 KGHSH and CDR2 LQKENI. After removal of 2 bases from V and 3 bases from J, the junction contained 7 bases not matched to a gene. The CDR3 spans 18 residues. DNA for the CDR3: TGTGCCAGCTCACCATACCGGGACAGGGGGCGAGCTAATGAAAAACTGTTTTTT. Residues: CASSPYRDRGRANEKLFF.

CDR3 sequence: CASRSGTSEYEQYF. The CDR3 nucleotides are TGTGCCAGCAGGTCCGGGACTAGCGAGTACGAGCAGTACTTC. The rearrangement joins TRBV5-4 to TRBJ2-7; 10 bases match TRBD2. V lost 5 bases, J lost 4 bases, and 6 bases stayed unmatched. Per the germline V gene, CDR1 is SGHNT and CDR2 is YYREEE (reference sequence). The CDR3 extends over 14 amino acids.

V is TRBV4-1 and J is TRBJ2-3; TRBD1 is a possible D gene (5 bases). Germline CDR1 is MGHRA and CDR2 is YSYEKL. The ends were cut back, 1 base at V and 0 bases at J, with 14 bases in the middle. CDR3 length equals 17 residues. CDR3 nucleotides: TGCGCCAGCAGCCAAGCACCTTGGAGACAGAGCACAGATACGCAGTATTTT. It encodes CASSQAPWRQSTDTQYF.

The chain carries TRBV19 and TRBJ1-1, with no clear D. Germline loops: CDR1 LNHDA, CDR2 SQIVND (reference sequence). The length of the CDR3 is 13 residues. The ends were cut back, 1 base at V and 6 bases at J, with 9 bases in the middle. CDR3 bases: TGTGCCAGTAGTATAGTAGGGAGAGCTGAAGCTTTCTTT. Translation gives CASSIVGRAEAFF. Using reference TRBV19 and TRBJ1-1 for the parts outside the CDR3, the full variable domain is DGGITQSPKYLFRKEGQNVTLSCEQNLNHDAMYWYRQDPGQGLRLIYYSQIVNDFQKGDIAEGYSVSREKKESFPLTVTSAQKNPTAFYLCASSIVGRAEAFFGQGTRLTVV.

This rearrangement joins TRBV7-2 to TRBJ2-1, with a weak D call TRBD1 (6 bases). CDR1 and CDR2 (germline): SGHTA, FQGNSA. The CDR3 spans 15 residues. With 2 bases removed from V and 8 bases from J, the gap between germline ends came to 16 bases. Written as DNA, the CDR3 is TGTGCCAGCAGCTTATCAGGGGATCGGTTCGATGAGCAGTTCTTC. The encoded protein is CASSLSGDRFDEQFF.

V and J are TRBV7-8 and TRBJ2-7, with a weak D call TRBD2 (5 bases). The CDR3 is 15 amino acids. Germline values: CDR1 SGHVS, CDR2 FQNEAQ. V gave up 5 bases and J gave up 2 bases, with 16 bases separating them. In DNA form, the CDR3 reads TGTGCCAGCAGCCCCGGACCGGGAAGACCCTACGAGCAGTACTTC. Translating it yields CASSPGPGRPYEQYF. The whole variable domain, filled in from reference TRBV7-8 and TRBJ2-7, reads GAGVSQSPRYKVAKRGQDVALRCDPISGHVSLFWYQQALGQGPEFLTYFQNEAQLDKSGLPSDRFFAERPEGSVSTLKIQRTQQEDSAVYLCASSPGPGRPYEQYFGPGTRLTVT.

This chain uses TRBV4-1 with TRBJ1-2; the D is unclear. V gave up 4 bases and J gave up 7 bases, with 16 bases separating them. The CDR3 spans 14 residues. Germline CDR1 is MGHRA and CDR2 is YSYEKL. CDR3 nucleotide sequence: TGCGCCAGCAGCCGGGCGGGGATTGTTGGTGGCTACACCTTC. Protein product: CASSRAGIVGGYTF.

The rearrangement uses TRBV11-2 and TRBJ2-7; D uncertain. This CDR3 contains 16 residues. V was shortened by 5 bases and J by 4 bases, with 21 bases between the two germline ends. CDR1 SGHAT and CDR2 FQNNGV come from the germline V gene. The CDR3 DNA follows: TGTGCCAGCAGCACCCCAGTCACCAAGACTCTATACGAGCAGTACTTC. Protein sequence: CASSTPVTKTLYEQYF.

The gene calls are TRBV28 and TRBJ1-2; 10 nucleotides match TRBD1. CDR3 length: 14 amino acids. Germline CDR1 is MDHEN and CDR2 is SYDVKM. The J segment lost 4 bases and the V segment lost 4 bases, leaving 3 bases of the junction unmatched. In DNA, the CDR3 is TGTGCCAGCAGTTCCCGGGACAGGGGCTATGGCTACACCTTC. As protein: CASSSRDRGYGYTF.

V is TRBV2 and J is TRBJ2-1; D may be TRBD2 (5 bases). Looked up from germline, CDR1 is SNHLY and CDR2 is FYNNEI. The CDR3 is made up of 13 amino acids. Trimming left V 4 bases short and J 8 bases short, with 12 bases between. The CDR3 bases are TGTGCCAGCAGTGTACTAGTCGCGGATGAGCAGTTCTTC. This encodes CASSVLVADEQFF.

The V call is TRBV6-5, the J call TRBJ2-7, with TRBD1 as a possible D gene (6 bases). Looked up from germline, CDR1 is MNHEY and CDR2 is SVGAGI. The CDR3 covers 14 residues. V gave up 6 bases and J gave up 1 base, with 13 bases separating them. CDR3 sequence reads: CASRGLDRSYEQYF. DNA of the CDR3: TGTGCCAGCAGAGGGTTGGACAGATCCTACGAGCAGTACTTC.

The count of this clone is one. The chain is built from TRBV29-1 and TRBJ2-7; D may be TRBD2 (5 bases). V lost 4 bases to trimming and J lost 5 bases, with 12 bases between them. The CDR3 is made up of 12 amino acids. The V gene's germline CDR1 is SQVTM and CDR2 ANQGSEA. CDR3 DNA: TGCAGCGTTGGGACTTTTTTCGACGAGCAGTACTTC. It yields the protein CSVGTFFDEQYF.

This clone was seen only once. V and J are TRBV18 and TRBJ1-4, with 7 bases identical to TRBD1. V lost 4 bases to trimming and J lost 3 bases; unmatched junction nucleotides: 8. CDR1 is KGHSH, CDR2 LQKENI, per germline. The CDR3 extends over 16 amino acids. In DNA form, the CDR3 reads TGTGCCAGCTCACTTTACAGGGGTTCGGCTAATGAAAAACTGTTTTTT. Protein sequence: CASSLYRGSANEKLFF. The variable domain in full, completed from reference TRBV18 and TRBJ1-4, reads NAGVMQNPRHLVRRRGQEARLRCSPMKGHSHVYWYRQLPEEGLKFMVYLQKENIIDESGMPKERFSAEFPKEGPSILRIQQVVRGDSAAYFCASSLYRGSANEKLFFGSGTQLSVL.

Only one count was recorded for this clone. This rearrangement joins TRBV11-1 to TRBJ2-1, with D possibly being TRBD2 (6 bases). The V and J ends lost 5 bases and 3 bases respectively, with 14 bases between them. The CDR3 length is 15 residues. Germline assignment: CDR1 SGHAT and CDR2 FQDESV (reference sequence). CDR3 residues: CASSLGLTSYNEQFF. CDR3 DNA: TGTGCCAGCAGCCTTGGACTAACCAGCTACAATGAGCAGTTCTTC.

V and J are TRBV6-1 and TRBJ2-5; the match to TRBD1 covers 7 bases. Germline V gene data show CDR1 as MNHNS and CDR2 as SASEGT. The CDR3 spans 15 residues. The ends lost 2 bases at V and 2 bases at J; junction bases unmatched: 5. The CDR3 sequence: CASSEYRGQQETQYF. The CDR3 nucleotides are TGTGCCAGCAGTGAATATAGGGGGCAGCAAGAGACCCAGTACTTC.

CDR3 nucleotides: TGTGCCAGTACCGGGACAGGGGCTACCACAGATACGCAGTATTTT. It yields the protein CASTGTGATTDTQYF. This chain links TRBV19 with TRBJ2-3; the match to TRBD1 covers 10 bases. Trimming took 7 bases from V and 2 from J; bases not matched to a gene: 6. CDR1 is LNHDA and CDR2 is SQIVND in the germline V gene (reference sequence). This CDR3 has 15 amino acids.

The genes are TRBV5-6 and TRBJ2-7; weak D call: TRBD1 (5 bases). This CDR3 contains 13 residues. Trimming took off 1 base at V and 1 base at J, with 6 bases between the two ends. Germline CDR1 SGHDT, CDR2 YYEEEE. DNA of the CDR3: TGTGCCAGCAGCTTGCGACAGTCCTACGAGCAGTACTTC. Amino acid sequence: CASSLRQSYEQYF. The full variable domain, its missing parts supplied by reference TRBV5-6 and TRBJ2-7, is DAGVTQSPTHLIKTRGQQVTLRCSPKSGHDTVSWYQQALGQGPQFIFQYYEEEERQRGNFPDRFSGHQFPNYSSELNVNALLLGDSALYLCASSLRQSYEQYFGPGTRLTVT.

The genes are TRBV11-3 and TRBJ2-5; D is uncertain. Trimming took off 4 bases at V and 2 bases at J, with 8 bases between the two ends. Germline-derived CDR1 and CDR2 are SGHNT and YENEEA. The CDR3 consists of 13 residues. The DNA for the CDR3 is TGTGCCAGCAGCTCTAGTTCACAAGAGACCCAGTACTTC. Encoded protein: CASSSSSQETQYF.

This chain links TRBV11-2 with TRBJ2-1; 9 positions agree with TRBD2. V gave up 3 bases and J gave up 5 bases; unmatched junction bases: 17. The CDR3 spans 19 residues. The germline V gene encodes CDR1 SGHAT and CDR2 FQNNGV. The CDR3 spells CASSFGVGSGRRKDNEQFF. CDR3 nucleotide sequence: TGTGCCAGCAGCTTCGGGGTGGGTAGCGGGAGAAGGAAAGACAATGAGCAGTTCTTC. The full variable domain, in which reference TRBV11-2 and TRBJ2-1 provide the parts outside the CDR3, is EAGVAQSPRYKIIEKRQSVAFWCNPISGHATLYWYQQILGQGPKLLIQFQNNGVVDDSQLPKDRFSAERLKGVDSTLKIQPAKLEDSAVYLCASSFGVGSGRRKDNEQFFGPGTRLTVL.

The rearrangement links TRBV11-2 to TRBJ1-2; 9 bases fit TRBD1. The germline V gene has CDR1 SGHAT and CDR2 FQNNGV. V lost 3 bases and J lost 7; bases outside the gene matches: 3. This CDR3 has 13 amino acids. The CDR3 DNA reads as TGTGCCAGCAGCTTCACAGGGGGCGGTGGCTACACCTTC. It specifies CASSFTGGGGYTF.

This chain connects TRBV3-1 (or the pseudogene TRBV3-2) to TRBJ1-2, with D hard to call. CDR3 size: 12 residues. With 1 base removed from V and 7 bases from J, the gap between germline ends came to 7 bases. CDR1 is LGHDT and CDR2 is YNNKEL in the germline V gene (reference sequence). The CDR3: CASSQVKSGYTF. The CDR3 DNA sequence: TGTGCCAGCAGCCAAGTCAAGAGTGGCTACACCTTC.